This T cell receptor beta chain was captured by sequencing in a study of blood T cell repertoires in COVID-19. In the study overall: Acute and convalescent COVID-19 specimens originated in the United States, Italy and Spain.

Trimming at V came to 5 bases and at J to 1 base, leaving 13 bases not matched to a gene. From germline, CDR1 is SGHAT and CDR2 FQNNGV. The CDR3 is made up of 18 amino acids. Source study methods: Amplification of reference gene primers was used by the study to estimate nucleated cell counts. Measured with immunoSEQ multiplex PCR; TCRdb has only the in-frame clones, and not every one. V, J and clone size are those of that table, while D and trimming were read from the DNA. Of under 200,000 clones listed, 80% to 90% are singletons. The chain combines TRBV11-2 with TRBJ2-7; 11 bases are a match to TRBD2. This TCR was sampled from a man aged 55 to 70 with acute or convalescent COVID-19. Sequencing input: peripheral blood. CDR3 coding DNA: TGTGCCAGCAGCCTGTCTTTACTAGCGGGAGTGGAATCCTACGAGCAGTACTTC. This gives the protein CASSLSLLAGVESYEQYF.